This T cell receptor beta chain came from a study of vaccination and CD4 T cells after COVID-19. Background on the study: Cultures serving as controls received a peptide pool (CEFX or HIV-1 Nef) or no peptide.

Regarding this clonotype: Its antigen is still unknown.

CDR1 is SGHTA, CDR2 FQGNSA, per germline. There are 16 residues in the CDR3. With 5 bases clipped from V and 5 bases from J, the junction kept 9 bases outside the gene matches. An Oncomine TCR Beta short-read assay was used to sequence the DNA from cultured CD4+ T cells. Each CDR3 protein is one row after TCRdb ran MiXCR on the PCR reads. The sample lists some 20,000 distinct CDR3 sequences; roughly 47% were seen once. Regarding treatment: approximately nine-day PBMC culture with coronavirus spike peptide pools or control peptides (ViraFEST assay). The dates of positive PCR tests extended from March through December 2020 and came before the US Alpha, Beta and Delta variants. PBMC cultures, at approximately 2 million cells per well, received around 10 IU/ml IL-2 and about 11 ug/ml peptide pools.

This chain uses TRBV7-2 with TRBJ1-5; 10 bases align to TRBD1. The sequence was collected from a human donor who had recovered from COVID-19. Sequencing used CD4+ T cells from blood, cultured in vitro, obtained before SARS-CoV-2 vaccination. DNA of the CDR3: TGTGCCAGCAGCGCTCTACCGGGACAGGGGCATCAGCCCCAGCATTTT. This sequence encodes CASSALPGQGHQPQHF.